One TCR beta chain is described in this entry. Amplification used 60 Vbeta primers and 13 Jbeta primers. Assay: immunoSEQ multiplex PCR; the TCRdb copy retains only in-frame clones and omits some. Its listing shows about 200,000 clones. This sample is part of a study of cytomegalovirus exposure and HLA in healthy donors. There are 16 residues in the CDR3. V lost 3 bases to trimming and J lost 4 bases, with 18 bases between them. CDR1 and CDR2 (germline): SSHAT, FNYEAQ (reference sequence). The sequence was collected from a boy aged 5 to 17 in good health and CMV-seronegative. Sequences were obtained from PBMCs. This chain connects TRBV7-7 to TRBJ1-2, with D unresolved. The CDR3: CASSFKDRENFYGYTF. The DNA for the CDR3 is TGTGCCAGCAGCTTCAAAGATCGCGAGAATTTCTATGGCTACACCTTC.